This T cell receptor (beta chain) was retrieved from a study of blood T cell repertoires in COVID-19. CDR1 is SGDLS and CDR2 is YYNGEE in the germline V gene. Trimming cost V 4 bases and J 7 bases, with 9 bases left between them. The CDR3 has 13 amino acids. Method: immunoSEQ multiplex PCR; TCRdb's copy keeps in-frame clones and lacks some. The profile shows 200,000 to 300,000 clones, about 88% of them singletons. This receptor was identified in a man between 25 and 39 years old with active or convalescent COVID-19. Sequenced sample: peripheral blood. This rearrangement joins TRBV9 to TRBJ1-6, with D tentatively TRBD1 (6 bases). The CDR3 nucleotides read TGTGCCAGCAGCCGGGACAACAATTCACCCCTCCACTTT. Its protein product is CASSRDNNSPLHF.